This entry features one TCR beta chain sequence. Its antigen is not identified. Treatment meaning: oral pan-JAK inhibitor, 5-10 mg twice daily. T lymphocytes (CD4+ and CD8+) were sorted from PBMCs. The sample originates from a study of CD8+ T cells in alopecia areata. Study-level background: Tofacitinib was given for 6 to 18 months, then stopped for 6 months.

Overall study results and limits: Clonality in the scalp and expanded CD8+ clones ranked among the top 100 were significantly decreased by tofacitinib. Many expanded lesional clones stayed in scalp and blood while on tofacitinib.

Extracted RNA was reverse transcribed, and the resulting cDNA served as sequencing template. This table comes from immunoSEQ multiplex PCR, and its TCRdb copy is limited to in-frame clones, with some not included. The sample has 150,000 to 200,000 clones, 40% to 65% seen once. The receptor's source is a human donor with alopecia areata. The material was CD8+ T cells sorted from blood, obtained at week 24, from a patient treated with tofacitinib.

CDR3 sequence: CASSQGARGYTF. CDR3 nucleotide sequence: TGTGCCAGCTCTCAGGGGGCGCGTGGCTACACCTTC. This rearrangement joins TRBV13 to TRBJ1-2; TRBD1 agrees at 8 bases. From germline, CDR1 is PRHDT and CDR2 FYEKMQ (reference sequence). V trimming: 8 bases; J trimming: 7 bases; junction bases outside the gene matches: 6. CDR3 size: 12 residues. Filled out from reference TRBV13 and TRBJ1-2, the complete variable domain reads AAGVIQSPRHLIKEKRETATLKCYPIPRHDTVYWYQQGPGQDPQFLISFYEKMQSDKGSIPDRFSAQQFSDYHSELNMSSLELGDSALYFCASSQGARGYTFGSGTRLTVV.